A selection of T cell receptor beta chains follows, all from one sample in a study of T cells in Graves' hyperthyroidism and ophthalmopathy. TCRdb ran MiXCR on the multiplex PCR reads and lists one entry per CDR3 protein. The sample includes around 300,000 distinct CDR3 sequences, around 20% seen only once; the top ten take 50% to 75%. Sample: blood. The receptor set was obtained from a man aged 30 to 39 with Graves' ophthalmopathy. Both conserved end residues are trimmed from each CDR3. A D gene is named only where the DNA matches it firmly.

TRBV11-3 . ASSAGPSYEQY
TRBV11-3 . ASSLGTLNTGELF
TRBV5-5 . ASSLGGAQTSTDTQY
TRBV29-1 . SVLDTDSNQPQH
TRBV7-3 TRBD2 ASSPGRVEQY
TRBV2 . ASSLPERGSENTIY
TRBV28 . ASSLGGSNYNEQF
TRBV20-1 TRBD1 SAPPRTGPNQPQH
TRBV28 . ASSLNGDTQY
TRBV7-6 TRBD2 ASSLVGLAGPYEQY
TRBV20-1 . SALDRRFNQPQH
TRBV28 . ASSGDGFRGKGGETQY
TRBV28 . ASSPRAPVYEQY
TRBV24-1 . ATSGITNTGELF
TRBV28 . ASSLPSSYEQY
TRBV30 TRBD2 AWSVWASGTNEQF
TRBV28 . ATRLVGPSGYT
TRBV27 TRBD1 ASSRQGGETQY
TRBV30 . AWSPGPGYEQY
TRBV27 . ASSEGTEAF
TRBV28 . ASSSPGLDKKNIQY
TRBV7-8 . ASSLRRAAGNQPQH
TRBV3-1 TRBD1 ASSQDLTGGVYGYT
TRBV5-1 TRBD2 ASSLASGYLSYEQY
TRBV11-2 TRBD1 ASSSYRGRETQY
TRBV6-1 TRBD1 ASSPGTGYSGYT
TRBV20-1 . SARDLGGNEKLF
TRBV20-1 TRBD2 SAIDSGRALEQY
TRBV6-9 . ASSYKGPLWGILH
TRBV15 . ATSWGFQPQH
TRBV7-9 . ASSSLGAYEQY
TRBV27 . ASSSLRPTTGTLYEQY
TRBV6-1 . ASRRARQDHWEKLF
TRBV6-1 . ASSSGLGNTIY
TRBV6-1 . ASRSDRNQPQH
TRBV3-1 . ASSPHVGDGQF
TRBV28 . ASSLAVTEAF
TRBV20-1 . SAWTGNTEAF
TRBV6-1 TRBD2 ASSHSGRPAYNEQF
TRBV20-1 . SALTTGSLSNQPQH
TRBV7-9 . ASSLAGASNTEAF
TRBV7-2 TRBD1 ASSPRTGGQESQY
TRBV12-5 . ASGRLDGDEQY
TRBV7-3 . ASSLLESLEQY
TRBV19 . ASSPGRSGRQY
TRBV6-5 . ASSYTRDATDTQY
TRBV12-3/TRBV12-4 . ASSLTSNHNERF
TRBV6-1 . ASSEEAGHGYT
TRBV3-1 TRBD1 ASSQVRTGFGTEAF
TRBV20-1 TRBD2 SARLLAGGGYTQY
TRBV11-3 TRBD2 ASSSSGTSGRTDTQY
TRBV19 TRBD1 ASRDRVLPGNTIY
TRBV28 TRBD1 ASSLGTGGPGELF
TRBV18 TRBD1 ASSPSGDSGTQY
TRBV30 . AWSTSRASHAGELF